A selection of T cell receptor beta chains follows, all from one sample in a study of beta chain features in type 1 diabetes. Sequencing used immunoSEQ multiplex PCR; TCRdb keeps in-frame clones, though not all of them. The table records 450,000 to 600,000 clones, around 30% of them present only once. Source material: naive CD4+ T cells from blood. The source is a man younger than 35 in good health. CDR3s include the opening cysteine and the closing phenylalanine or tryptophan. The D gene is left open where the match is weak. Where a row states a size, it is once, few, many or the class of an expanded clone; other rows omit it.

j_gene | v_gene | abundance | d_gene | CDR3aa | CDR3nt
TRBJ2-3 | TRBV7-8 | - | - | CASSGADFRTDTQYF | TGTGCCAGCAGCGGTGCAGATTTCCGCACAGATACGCAGTATTTT
TRBJ2-7 | TRBV6-6 | - | - | CASSYRGLTYEQYF | TGTGCCAGCAGTTACAGGGGATTGACCTACGAGCAGTACTTC
TRBJ2-5 | TRBV30 | - | - | CAGRSRNYQETQYF | TGTGCCGGGAGGAGCAGAAACTACCAAGAGACCCAGTACTTC
TRBJ2-1 | TRBV7-2 | - | - | CASSLRGPGNEQFF | TGTGCCAGCAGCTTGCGGGGTCCGGGCAATGAGCAGTTCTTC
TRBJ2-2 | TRBV25-1 | - | TRBD2 | CASSEYGRVNGELFF | TGTGCCAGCAGTGAATATGGGAGGGTCAACGGGGAGCTGTTTTTT
TRBJ2-4 | TRBV11-2 | - | - | CASHSLAKNIQYF | TGTGCCAGCCATTCTTTAGCCAAAAACATTCAGTACTTC
TRBJ2-5 | TRBV12-5 | - | TRBD2 | CASGPTRTSGSAVETQYF | TGTGCTAGTGGTCCGACCCGTACTAGCGGGAGCGCGGTAGAGACCCAGTACTTC
TRBJ2-6 | TRBV28 | - | TRBD1 | CASSLTGEGANVLTF | TGTGCCAGCAGTTTAACAGGGGAAGGGGCCAACGTCCTGACTTTC
TRBJ2-5 | TRBV29-1 | - | - | CSVSPVQEETQYF | TGCAGCGTTTCTCCAGTCCAGGAGGAGACCCAGTACTTC
TRBJ2-5 | TRBV25-1 | - | - | CASSEYLGQETQYF | TGTGCCAGCAGTGAATATCTGGGGCAAGAGACCCAGTACTTC
TRBJ1-4 | TRBV6-5 | once | - | CASSQAGEGEKLFF | TGTGCCAGCAGCCAAGCAGGGGAAGGGGAAAAACTGTTTTTT